This T cell receptor (delta chain) was captured by sequencing in a study of γδ T cells in repeated Plasmodium falciparum infection. Regarding the study as a whole: Many TCRgamma sequences overlapped between individuals in stable Vgamma9/Vdelta2+ repertoires. Compared with Australian children, Malian Vdelta2-negative repertoires seemed more clonal, less diverse, less shared.

The CDR3 spans 18 residues. The V gene lost 9 bases and the J gene lost 0 bases, with 26 bases spanning the gap. Germline V lookup: CDR1 TSWWSYY, CDR2 QGS. Comment on this clone: Its antigen is currently unknown. The amino acid sequence in TCRdb belongs to a much larger clone and departs from this DNA's translation at residue 4, likely a sequencing read error; the sequence shown is translated from the DNA.

Bulk repertoires came from Vgamma9/Vdelta2+ or Vdelta2-negative gammadelta T cells flow-sorted from PBMC. TCRdb repeated clone calling on the multiplex PCR reads with CATT. The table includes roughly 93,000 delta-chain clones, 0.75% to 1% detected once. The TCR originated in a pool of human donors (malaria-infected and uninfected, not separated). The genes are TRDV1 and TRDJ1; D perhaps matches TRDD3 (5 bases). The material sequenced was gamma-delta T cells from blood. This CDR3 reads CALRKGGPPRPYTDKLIF. CDR3 DNA: TGTGCTCTCAGAAAAGGGGGCCCCCCACGTCCGTACACCGATAAACTCATCTTT.